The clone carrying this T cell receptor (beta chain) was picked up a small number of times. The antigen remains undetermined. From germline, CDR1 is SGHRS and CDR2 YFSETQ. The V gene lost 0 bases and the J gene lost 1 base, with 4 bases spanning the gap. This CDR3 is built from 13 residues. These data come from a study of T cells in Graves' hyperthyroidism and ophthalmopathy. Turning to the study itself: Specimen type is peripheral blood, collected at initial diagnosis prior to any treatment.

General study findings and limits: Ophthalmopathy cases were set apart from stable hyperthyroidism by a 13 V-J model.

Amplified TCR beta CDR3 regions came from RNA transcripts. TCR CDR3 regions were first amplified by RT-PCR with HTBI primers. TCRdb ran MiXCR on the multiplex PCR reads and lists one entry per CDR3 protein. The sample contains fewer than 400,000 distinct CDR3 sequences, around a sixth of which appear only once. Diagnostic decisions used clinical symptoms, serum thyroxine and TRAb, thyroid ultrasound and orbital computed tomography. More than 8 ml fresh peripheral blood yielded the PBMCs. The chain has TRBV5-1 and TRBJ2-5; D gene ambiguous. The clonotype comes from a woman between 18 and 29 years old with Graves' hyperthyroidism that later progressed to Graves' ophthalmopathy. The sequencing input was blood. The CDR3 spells CASSLAPQETQYF. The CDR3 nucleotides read TGCGCCAGCAGCTTGGCACCCCAAGAGACCCAGTACTTC. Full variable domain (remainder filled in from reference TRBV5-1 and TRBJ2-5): KAGVTQTPRYLIKTRGQQVTLSCSPISGHRSVSWYQQTPGQGLQFLFEYFSETQRNKGNFPGRFSGRQFSNSRSEMNVSTLELGDSALYLCASSLAPQETQYFGPGTRLLVL.